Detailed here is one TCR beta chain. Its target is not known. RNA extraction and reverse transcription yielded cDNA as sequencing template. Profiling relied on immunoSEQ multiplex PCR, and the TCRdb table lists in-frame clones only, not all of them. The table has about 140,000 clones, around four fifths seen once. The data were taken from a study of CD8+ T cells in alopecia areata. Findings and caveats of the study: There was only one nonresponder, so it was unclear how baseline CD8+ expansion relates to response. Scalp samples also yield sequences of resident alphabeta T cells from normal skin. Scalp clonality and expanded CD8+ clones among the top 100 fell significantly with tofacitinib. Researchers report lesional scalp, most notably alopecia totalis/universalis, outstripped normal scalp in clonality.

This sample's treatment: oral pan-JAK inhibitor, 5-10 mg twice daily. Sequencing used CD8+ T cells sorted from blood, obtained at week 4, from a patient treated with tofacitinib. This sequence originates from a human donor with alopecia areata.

The DNA for the CDR3 is TGTGCCAGCAGCTTAGTACGCCTTGCTGATTCACCCCTCCACTTT. Translation: CASSLVRLADSPLHF. The chain employs TRBV7-9 and TRBJ1-6, with unresolved D. The germline V gene has CDR1 SEHNR and CDR2 FQNEAQ (reference sequence). This CDR3 has 15 residues. Trimming took 1 base from V and 8 from J, leaving 12 bases between them.